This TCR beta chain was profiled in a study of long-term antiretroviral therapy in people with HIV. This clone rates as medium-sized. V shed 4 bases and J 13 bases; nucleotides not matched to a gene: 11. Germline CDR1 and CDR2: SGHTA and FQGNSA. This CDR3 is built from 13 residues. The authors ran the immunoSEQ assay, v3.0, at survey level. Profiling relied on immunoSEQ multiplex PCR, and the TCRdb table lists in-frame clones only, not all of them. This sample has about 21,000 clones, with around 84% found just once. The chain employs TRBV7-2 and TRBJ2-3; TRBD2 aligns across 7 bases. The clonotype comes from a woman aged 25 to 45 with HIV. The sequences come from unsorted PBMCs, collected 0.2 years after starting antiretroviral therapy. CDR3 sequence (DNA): TGTGCCAGCAGCTCGACCAATCTAGCGGAGAAGTATTTT. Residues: CASSSTNLAEKYF.